Listed below are T cell receptor beta chains from one sample, sequenced in a study of blood T cell repertoires in COVID-19. The data were produced by immunoSEQ multiplex PCR, yet TCRdb's version contains in-frame clones alone and is incomplete. Among about 190,000 clones, about 77% were seen once, and the ten largest hold 2.8%. Sequenced material: peripheral blood. The receptors stem from a woman of 80 years or more with active or convalescent COVID-19. Each CDR3 is given with its conserved first and last residue. The order of the fields is D gene, V gene, J gene, clone size, CDR3 DNA, CDR3 protein. The D gene is left open where the match is weak. Clone size is shown for a subset of rows, as once, few, many or a class of expanded clone.

D gene: -
V gene: TRBV19
J gene: TRBJ2-6
clone size: -
CDR3 DNA: TGTGCCAGTAGAGACAGGTTTAGCTCTGGGGCCAACGTCCTGACTTTC
CDR3 protein: CASRDRFSSGANVLTF

D gene: -
V gene: TRBV6-5
J gene: TRBJ1-1
clone size: -
CDR3 DNA: TGTGCCAGCAGTTACCCGATGGAGGGATGGAACACTGAAGCTTTCTTT
CDR3 protein: CASSYPMEGWNTEAFF

D gene: -
V gene: TRBV28
J gene: TRBJ1-3
clone size: -
CDR3 DNA: TGTGCCAGCATGGGCAGTCACAACTCTGGAAACACCATATATTTT
CDR3 protein: CASMGSHNSGNTIYF

D gene: -
V gene: TRBV5-1
J gene: TRBJ2-7
clone size: -
CDR3 DNA: TGCGCCAGCAGCTTGGACGGGGTCTACGAGCAGTACTTC
CDR3 protein: CASSLDGVYEQYF

D gene: TRBD1
V gene: TRBV3-1/TRBV3-2
J gene: TRBJ1-1
clone size: -
CDR3 DNA: TGTGCCAGCAGCCTCCGACAGGGGGCGAAGAACACTGAAGCTTTCTTT
CDR3 protein: CASSLRQGAKNTEAFF

D gene: -
V gene: TRBV27
J gene: TRBJ1-2
clone size: -
CDR3 DNA: TGTGCCAGCAGCCCGACAGGTTCTTATGGCTACACCTTC
CDR3 protein: CASSPTGSYGYTF

D gene: TRBD1
V gene: TRBV11-2
J gene: TRBJ1-3
clone size: -
CDR3 DNA: TGTGCCAGCAGCTTCCTGACAGGGGGCATTACTGGAAACACCATATATTTT
CDR3 protein: CASSFLTGGITGNTIYF

D gene: TRBD1
V gene: TRBV2
J gene: TRBJ1-2
clone size: -
CDR3 DNA: TGTGCCAGCAGGGGACAGGGGGTAGGAGGCTACACCTTC
CDR3 protein: CASRGQGVGGYTF

D gene: -
V gene: TRBV6-5
J gene: TRBJ1-2
clone size: -
CDR3 DNA: TGTGCCAGCAGTTACATTCGTGGGGGGTTAGGGTATGGCTACACCTTC
CDR3 protein: CASSYIRGGLGYGYTF

D gene: TRBD2
V gene: TRBV19
J gene: TRBJ2-3
clone size: few
CDR3 DNA: TGTGCCAGTAGTAGTCCGACTAGCGCTAGAAACACAGATACGCAGTATTTT
CDR3 protein: CASSSPTSARNTDTQYF

D gene: -
V gene: TRBV11-2
J gene: TRBJ2-6
clone size: -
CDR3 DNA: TGTGCCAGCAACCGACAGACCTACTCTGGGGCCAACGTCCTGACTTTC
CDR3 protein: CASNRQTYSGANVLTF

D gene: -
V gene: TRBV6-2/TRBV6-3
J gene: TRBJ2-7
clone size: -
CDR3 DNA: TGTGCCAGCAGTTACCGTCTACTAAACCCGGGACAAGGACACTACGAGCAGTACTTC
CDR3 protein: CASSYRLLNPGQGHYEQYF

D gene: TRBD1
V gene: TRBV13
J gene: TRBJ1-1
clone size: -
CDR3 DNA: TGTGCCAGCAGCTTAAGGACAGGGACATGGAACACTGAAGCTTTCTTT
CDR3 protein: CASSLRTGTWNTEAFF

D gene: -
V gene: TRBV4-2
J gene: TRBJ1-6
clone size: -
CDR3 DNA: TGTGCCAGCAGCCACCTCCCAGGGGCCCATGAGAGCAATTCACCCCTCCACTTT
CDR3 protein: CASSHLPGAHESNSPLHF

D gene: -
V gene: TRBV10-3
J gene: TRBJ2-2
clone size: -
CDR3 DNA: TGTGCCATCAGAGCCTCGGGGACAACGAACACCGGGGAGCTGTTTTTT
CDR3 protein: CAIRASGTTNTGELFF

D gene: -
V gene: TRBV10-1
J gene: TRBJ2-3
clone size: -
CDR3 DNA: TGCGCCAGCAGTGAAGTAGCTACGGATACGCAGTATTTT
CDR3 protein: CASSEVATDTQYF

D gene: TRBD2
V gene: TRBV28
J gene: TRBJ2-5
clone size: -
CDR3 DNA: TGTGCCAGCAGTTTAATCTTACTAGCGGGGTGGGGGACCCAGTACTTC
CDR3 protein: CASSLILLAGWGTQYF

D gene: -
V gene: TRBV11-3
J gene: TRBJ2-1
clone size: -
CDR3 DNA: TGTGCCAGCAGCTTAGGAAGCCGCAATGAGCAGTTCTTC
CDR3 protein: CASSLGSRNEQFF

D gene: TRBD2
V gene: TRBV18
J gene: TRBJ2-3
clone size: -
CDR3 DNA: TGTGCCAGCTCACCACTCCTTGGCGGGAGAAGCACAGATACGCAGTATTTT
CDR3 protein: CASSPLLGGRSTDTQYF

D gene: TRBD1
V gene: TRBV6-5
J gene: TRBJ1-2
clone size: -
CDR3 DNA: TGTGCCAGCAGAGGGACAGGGGCTAACTATGGCTACACCTTC
CDR3 protein: CASRGTGANYGYTF

D gene: TRBD1
V gene: TRBV5-1
J gene: TRBJ1-4
clone size: -
CDR3 DNA: TGCGCCAGCAGCAGAACAGGGGACTCAACTAATGAAAAACTGTTTTTT
CDR3 protein: CASSRTGDSTNEKLFF

D gene: TRBD1
V gene: TRBV7-2
J gene: TRBJ1-6
clone size: -
CDR3 DNA: TGTGCCAGCAGCCAGGGACAGGGCGTGTATTCACCCCTCCACTTT
CDR3 protein: CASSQGQGVYSPLHF

D gene: -
V gene: TRBV2
J gene: TRBJ1-1
clone size: -
CDR3 DNA: TGTGCCAGCAGTGTAGAAATGAACACTGAAGCTTTCTTT
CDR3 protein: CASSVEMNTEAFF

D gene: TRBD1
V gene: TRBV28
J gene: TRBJ2-5
clone size: -
CDR3 DNA: TGTGCCACCCAGACAGGGATAATGGAGACCCAGTACTTC
CDR3 protein: CATQTGIMETQYF

D gene: TRBD1
V gene: TRBV30
J gene: TRBJ1-1
clone size: -
CDR3 DNA: TGTGCCTGGAGGTCCACAGGGGATTTCACTGAAGCTTTCTTT
CDR3 protein: CAWRSTGDFTEAFF

D gene: TRBD1
V gene: TRBV2
J gene: TRBJ2-7
clone size: once
CDR3 DNA: TGCGCCAGCAGTGACAGGGTGGGTGGCTACGAGCAGTACTTC
CDR3 protein: CASSDRVGGYEQYF

D gene: TRBD1
V gene: TRBV7-6
J gene: TRBJ1-3
clone size: -
CDR3 DNA: TGTGCCAGCAGCCCAAGGGGACAGGGGGCCCAGAGCTCTGGAAACACCATATATTTT
CDR3 protein: CASSPRGQGAQSSGNTIYF

D gene: TRBD1
V gene: TRBV10-2
J gene: TRBJ1-5
clone size: -
CDR3 DNA: TGCGCCAGCAGGAGGGGGCAGGGTCAGCCCCAGCATTTT
CDR3 protein: CASRRGQGQPQHF

D gene: TRBD1
V gene: TRBV7-9
J gene: TRBJ2-7
clone size: -
CDR3 DNA: TGTGCCAGCAGCTTAGGGACAGGGGCGGAGGAGCAGTACTTC
CDR3 protein: CASSLGTGAEEQYF

D gene: -
V gene: TRBV5-8
J gene: TRBJ1-2
clone size: -
CDR3 DNA: TGTGCCAGCAGCTTTGAACAGATTAACTATGGCTACACCTTC
CDR3 protein: CASSFEQINYGYTF

D gene: -
V gene: TRBV15
J gene: TRBJ1-3
clone size: -
CDR3 DNA: TGTGCCACCAGCCCTCACGGGGTCCTTAATGGAAACACCATATATTTT
CDR3 protein: CATSPHGVLNGNTIYF

D gene: -
V gene: TRBV6-5
J gene: TRBJ1-2
clone size: -
CDR3 DNA: TGTGCCAGCACCGAACCGGGACTGACCTATGGCTACACCTTC
CDR3 protein: CASTEPGLTYGYTF

D gene: TRBD1
V gene: TRBV28
J gene: TRBJ1-1
clone size: few
CDR3 DNA: TGTGCCAGCAGGATGACAGGGCCGTTACCAAGCACTGAAGCTTTCTTT
CDR3 protein: CASRMTGPLPSTEAFF

D gene: -
V gene: TRBV5-1
J gene: TRBJ1-2
clone size: -
CDR3 DNA: TGCGCCAGCAGCTTGGAGTCGGGGATCGGTGGCTACACCTTC
CDR3 protein: CASSLESGIGGYTF

D gene: -
V gene: TRBV4-2
J gene: TRBJ1-6
clone size: -
CDR3 DNA: TGTGCCAGCAGCCAAGAAGGACAGTATAATTCACCCCTCCACTTT
CDR3 protein: CASSQEGQYNSPLHF

D gene: TRBD1
V gene: TRBV2
J gene: TRBJ1-1
clone size: -
CDR3 DNA: TGTGCCAGCAGTCCCAGGGGGTTCTCTGAAGCTTTCTTT
CDR3 protein: CASSPRGFSEAFF

D gene: TRBD1
V gene: TRBV5-6
J gene: TRBJ1-3
clone size: few
CDR3 DNA: TGTGCCAGCAGCTGGACGGGACAGGGGGGAAACACCATATATTTT
CDR3 protein: CASSWTGQGGNTIYF

D gene: TRBD1
V gene: TRBV5-8
J gene: TRBJ1-1
clone size: -
CDR3 DNA: TGTGCCAGCAGCTTGGCCAGGGGGCATTACACTGAAGCTTTCTTT
CDR3 protein: CASSLARGHYTEAFF

D gene: TRBD1
V gene: TRBV7-9
J gene: TRBJ1-3
clone size: -
CDR3 DNA: TGTGCCAGCAGCTTATCGACAGGGGCCGGAAACACCATATATTTT
CDR3 protein: CASSLSTGAGNTIYF

D gene: -
V gene: TRBV9
J gene: TRBJ1-3
clone size: -
CDR3 DNA: TGTGCCAGCAGCGTAGCGGGGGGGACTGGAAACACCATATATTTT
CDR3 protein: CASSVAGGTGNTIYF

D gene: -
V gene: TRBV13
J gene: TRBJ1-1
clone size: -
CDR3 DNA: TGTGCCAGCAGTCACGACAGGAACACTGAAGCTTTCTTT
CDR3 protein: CASSHDRNTEAFF

D gene: -
V gene: TRBV5-5
J gene: TRBJ2-7
clone size: few
CDR3 DNA: TGTGCCAGCAGCTTGGACCGGACACCTTTATACGAGCAGTACTTC
CDR3 protein: CASSLDRTPLYEQYF